The source of this T cell receptor beta chain is a study of T cell responses to AZD1222 COVID-19 vaccine. Sequenced by immunoSEQ multiplex PCR; TCRdb stores in-frame clones only, minus some. Of 90,000 to 95,000 clones in the sample, 80% to 90% were seen once. The V gene's germline CDR1 is KGHSH and CDR2 LQKENI. This CDR3 spans 16 amino acids. V was shortened by 2 bases and J by 5 bases, with 15 bases between the two germline ends. For this clone: Its antigen remains unidentified.

Study-level findings and limits: Among the donors, most were white British and more were female, and clonal diversity was possibly underestimated. Seropositive status at baseline applied to only 6 or 7 AZD1222 recipients.

Sequenced material: peripheral blood, taken on day 0 of AZD1222 vaccination. V is TRBV18 and J is TRBJ1-4; D not resolved. The TCR sequence derives from an adult in good health. The CDR3 loop reads CASSPFTTSENEKLFF. The CDR3, as DNA: TGTGCCAGCTCACCATTTACGACATCGGAAAATGAAAAACTGTTTTTT.